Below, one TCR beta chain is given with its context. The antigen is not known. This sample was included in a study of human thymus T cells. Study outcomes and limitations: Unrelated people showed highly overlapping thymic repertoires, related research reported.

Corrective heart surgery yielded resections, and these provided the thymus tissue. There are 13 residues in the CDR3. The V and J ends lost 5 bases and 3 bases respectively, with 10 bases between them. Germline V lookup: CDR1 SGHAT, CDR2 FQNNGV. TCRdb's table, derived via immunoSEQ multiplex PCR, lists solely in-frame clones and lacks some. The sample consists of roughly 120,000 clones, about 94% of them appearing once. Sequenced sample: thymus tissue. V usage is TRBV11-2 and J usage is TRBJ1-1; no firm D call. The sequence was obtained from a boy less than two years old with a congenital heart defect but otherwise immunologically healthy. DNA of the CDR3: TGTGCCAGCAGCCCCGAATGGGACACTGAAGCTTTCTTT. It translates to CASSPEWDTEAFF. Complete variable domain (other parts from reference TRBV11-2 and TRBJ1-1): EAGVAQSPRYKIIEKRQSVAFWCNPISGHATLYWYQQILGQGPKLLIQFQNNGVVDDSQLPKDRFSAERLKGVDSTLKIQPAKLEDSAVYLCASSPEWDTEAFFGQGTRLTVV.